Detailed here is one TCR beta chain. The record originates from a study of blood T cell repertoires in COVID-19. Whole-study context: In each case, the material was cDNA or gDNA derived from T cells, B-cell-depleted T cells, or PBMCs.

This table comes from immunoSEQ multiplex PCR, and its TCRdb copy is limited to in-frame clones, with some not included. The sample yields tens of thousands of clones, roughly 82% seen once. J gave up 5 bases and V 4 bases, and 5 bases lay outside the gene matches. CDR3 length: 14 amino acids. Germline values: CDR1 MGHRA, CDR2 YSYEKL. Input material: peripheral blood. The TCR originated in a woman in her sixties with acute or convalescent COVID-19. V and J are TRBV4-1 and TRBJ1-2, with TRBD1 identical over 9 bases. CDR3 sequence reads: CASSPRQGGYGYTF. CDR3 DNA sequence: TGCGCCAGCAGCCCGAGACAGGGGGGATATGGCTACACCTTC.